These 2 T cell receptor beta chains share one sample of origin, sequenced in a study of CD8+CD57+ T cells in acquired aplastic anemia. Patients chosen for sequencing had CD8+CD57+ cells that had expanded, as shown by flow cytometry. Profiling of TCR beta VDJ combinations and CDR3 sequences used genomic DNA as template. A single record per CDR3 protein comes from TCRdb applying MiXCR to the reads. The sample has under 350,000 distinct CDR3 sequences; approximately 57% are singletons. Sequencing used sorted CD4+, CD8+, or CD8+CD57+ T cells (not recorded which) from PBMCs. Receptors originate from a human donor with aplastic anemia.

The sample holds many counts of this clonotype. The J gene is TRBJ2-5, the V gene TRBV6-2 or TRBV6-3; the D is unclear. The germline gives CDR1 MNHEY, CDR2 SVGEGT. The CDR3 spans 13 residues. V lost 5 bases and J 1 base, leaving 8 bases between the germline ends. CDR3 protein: CASSKRTQETQYF. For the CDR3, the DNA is TGTGCCAGCAGTAAGCGAACCCAAGAGACCCAGTACTTC.

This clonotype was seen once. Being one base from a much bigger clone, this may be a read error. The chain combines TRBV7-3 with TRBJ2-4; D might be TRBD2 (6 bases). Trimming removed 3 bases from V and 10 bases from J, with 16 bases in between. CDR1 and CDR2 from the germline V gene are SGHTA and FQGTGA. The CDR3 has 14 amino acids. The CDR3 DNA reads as TGTGCCAGCAGCTTGCCTAGCGCAACAAAAATTCAGTACTTC. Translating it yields CASSLPSATKIQYF.